This TCR beta chain was sequenced in a study of radiation and T cells in renal cell carcinoma. Some clones are missing from TCRdb's copy, which holds only in-frame ones; the method was immunoSEQ multiplex PCR. The table records around 21,000 clones, around 47% of them present only once. The CDR3 extends over 15 amino acids. Germline CDR1 is LNHNV and CDR2 is YYDKDF (reference sequence). Trimming at V came to 0 bases and at J to 6 bases, leaving 8 bases not matched to a gene. Study-wide findings and caveats: Pretreatment tumor biopsies were lacking, so baseline clonotypes are unknown. From baseline, blood top tumor clonotypes peaked at 2 weeks post-radiation.

To note about this clone: Its antigen is not known.

Treatment defined: 15 Gy SBRT to primary tumor, nephrectomy 4 weeks later. Nephrectomy followed 15 Gy stereotactic body radiation by 4 weeks. Clear cell pathology was present in this patient's renal cell carcinoma. Sample: tumor tissue, taken from a patient whose treatment included radiotherapy and nephrectomy. The chain combines TRBV15 with TRBJ2-7, with 7 bases aligning to TRBD2. The clonotype was recovered from a woman in her forties or fifties with renal cell carcinoma. The CDR3 here is CATSRDWASGSEQYF. The CDR3 DNA sequence: TGTGCCACCAGCAGAGATTGGGCTAGCGGAAGCGAGCAGTACTTC.